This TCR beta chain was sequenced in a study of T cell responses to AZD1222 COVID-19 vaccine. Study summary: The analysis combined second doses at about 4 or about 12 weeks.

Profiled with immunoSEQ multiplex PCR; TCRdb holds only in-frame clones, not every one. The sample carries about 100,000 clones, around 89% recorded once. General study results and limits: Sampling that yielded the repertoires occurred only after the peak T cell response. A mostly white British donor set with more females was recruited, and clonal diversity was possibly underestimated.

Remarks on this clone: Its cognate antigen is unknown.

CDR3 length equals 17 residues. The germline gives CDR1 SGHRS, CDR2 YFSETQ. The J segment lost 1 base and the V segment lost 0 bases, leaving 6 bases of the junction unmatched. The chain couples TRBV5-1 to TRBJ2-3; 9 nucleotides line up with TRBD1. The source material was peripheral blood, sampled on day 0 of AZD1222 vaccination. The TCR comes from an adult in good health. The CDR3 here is CASSLVGQGTGTDTQYF. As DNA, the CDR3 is TGCGCCAGCAGCTTGGTCGGACAGGGGACCGGCACAGATACGCAGTATTTT.